These 17 T cell receptor beta chains were sequenced from one sample in a study of cytomegalovirus exposure and HLA in healthy donors. Assay: immunoSEQ multiplex PCR; the TCRdb copy retains only in-frame clones and omits some. The sample lists 190,000 or so clones, approximately 83% seen once, with 2.5% to 3% in the top ten. Input material: PBMCs. These receptors all stem from a woman aged 18-29 years in good health and CMV-seropositive.

V is TRBV6-1 and J is TRBJ2-7, with D maybe TRBD1 (5 bases). This CDR3 has 11 amino acids. Germline-derived CDR1 and CDR2 are MNHNS and SASEGT. V was trimmed by 5 bases and J by 4 bases, leaving 6 bases between them. Here the CDR3 reads CASSRGYEQYF. DNA for the CDR3: TGTGCCAGCAGTAGGGGTTACGAGCAGTACTTC.

V and J are TRBV5-6 and TRBJ2-5, with D perhaps matching TRBD2 (6 bases). CDR3 length equals 15 residues. Trimming pared 4 bases from V and 7 bases from J, leaving 20 bases between. Germline V gives CDR1 SGHDT, CDR2 YYEEEE. The CDR3: CASSIGTSNPGTQYF. DNA of the CDR3: TGTGCCAGCAGCATTGGTACTAGCAACCCGGGGACCCAGTACTTC.

This chain uses TRBV10-3 with TRBJ1-4, with D unclear. The CDR3 is made up of 13 amino acids. Germline lookup yields CDR1 ENHRY and CDR2 SYGVKD. Trimming left V 0 bases short and J 8 bases short, with 7 bases between. The CDR3 spells CAISESHREKLFF. CDR3 DNA: TGTGCCATCAGTGAGTCGCACAGAGAAAAACTGTTTTTT.

The chain joins TRBV7-6 to TRBJ2-7, with TRBD1 as a possible D gene (6 bases). The CDR3 extends over 15 amino acids. In germline, CDR1 is SGHVS, CDR2 FNYEAQ. V lost 1 base and J lost 5, with 15 bases in between. The CDR3 bases are TGTGCCAGCAGCTTAGGGACAGCTCCCATTGACGAGCAGTACTTC. Its protein is CASSLGTAPIDEQYF.

This rearrangement joins TRBV6-1 to TRBJ2-5; possibly TRBD1 for D (6 bases). The V gene lost 2 bases and the J gene lost 1 base, with 11 bases spanning the gap. The CDR3 totals 15 residues. From germline, CDR1 is MNHNS and CDR2 SASEGT. This CDR3 reads CASSEQTGPQETQYF. The CDR3 DNA is TGTGCCAGCAGTGAACAGACAGGTCCCCAAGAGACCCAGTACTTC.

In this sample, this clone turned up a few times. V usage is TRBV6-6 and J usage is TRBJ1-6; D is possibly TRBD1 (6 bases). This CDR3 comprises 14 residues. The germline gives CDR1 MNHNY, CDR2 SVGAGI (reference sequence). Trimming cost V 6 bases and J 2 bases, with 8 bases left between them. The CDR3 DNA sequence: TGTGCCAGCAGCGGGACACCCTATAATTCACCCCTCCACTTT. It encodes CASSGTPYNSPLHF.

The rearrangement joins TRBV6-6 to TRBJ1-4, with TRBD1 matching over 10 bases. This CDR3 has 15 residues. The junction had 9 bases not matched to a gene; V was cut back by 6 bases and J by 8 bases. In germline, CDR1 is MNHNY, CDR2 SVGAGI (reference sequence). The CDR3 protein is CASSPGQGVWEKLFF. DNA of the CDR3: TGTGCCAGCAGCCCCGGACAGGGGGTATGGGAAAAACTGTTTTTT.

This chain uses TRBV5-1 with TRBJ2-1; no definite D call. Per the germline V gene, CDR1 is SGHRS and CDR2 is YFSETQ. CDR3 length: 13 amino acids. V lost 4 bases and J 10 bases, leaving 15 bases between the germline ends. The DNA for the CDR3 is TGCGCCAGCAGCGCCCGCCTAGATGGGGAGCAGTTCTTC. Protein: CASSARLDGEQFF.

This clone was counted a single time. This chain connects TRBV27 to TRBJ2-7; 8 bases match TRBD1. The germline V gene encodes CDR1 MNHEY and CDR2 SMNVEV (reference sequence). V shed 5 bases and J 4 bases; nucleotides not matched to a gene: 7. CDR3 length equals 14 residues. Written as DNA, the CDR3 is TGTGCCAGCAGTAGCGGACAGGGAAAATACGAGCAGTACTTC. Protein product: CASSSGQGKYEQYF.

This clone has a single count. The chain employs TRBV4-3 and TRBJ2-1; 8 positions agree with TRBD1. With 0 bases clipped from V and 8 bases from J, the junction kept 9 bases outside the gene matches. Germline V gives CDR1 LGHNA, CDR2 YSLEER. The CDR3 covers 16 residues. CDR3: CASSQDGAGGIDEQFF. In DNA form, the CDR3 reads TGCGCCAGCAGCCAAGATGGGGCAGGGGGCATCGATGAGCAGTTCTTC.

This rearrangement joins TRBV25-1 to TRBJ2-3; 10 bases align to TRBD1. The CDR3 consists of 14 residues. Trimming took 8 bases from V and 5 from J; bases not matched to a gene: 7. Germline CDR1 and CDR2: MGHDK and SYGVNS. This CDR3 is CASSDRGRVDTQYF. DNA for the CDR3: TGTGCCAGCTCGGACAGGGGGAGGGTAGATACGCAGTATTTT.

The J gene is TRBJ2-5, the V gene TRBV18, with no clear D. Between the trimmed V and J ends, which lost 3 bases and 1 base, there was a span of 9 bases. CDR1 and CDR2 (germline): KGHSH, LQKENI. CDR3 length equals 14 residues. The CDR3 spells CASSPSEPQETQYF. In DNA, the CDR3 is TGTGCCAGCTCACCGTCTGAGCCCCAAGAGACCCAGTACTTC.

This clone was recorded once. The chain employs TRBV7-8 and TRBJ1-2; no clear D. There are 14 residues in the CDR3. Germline CDR1 reads SGHVS; CDR2 reads FQNEAQ. V lost 1 base, J lost 6 bases, and 12 bases lay in between. CDR3 loop: CASSLDEVKNGYTF. CDR3 coding DNA: TGTGCCAGCAGCTTAGATGAGGTCAAGAATGGCTACACCTTC.

V usage is TRBV6-5 and J usage is TRBJ2-2; a possible D gene is TRBD1 (5 bases). Trimming took 9 bases from V and 5 from J, leaving 13 bases between them. The CDR3 is made up of 13 amino acids. CDR1 is MNHEY, CDR2 SVGAGI, per germline. The CDR3 spells CASWQGGTGELFF. The CDR3 nucleotides read TGTGCCAGTTGGCAGGGTGGGACCGGGGAGCTGTTTTTT.

The V gene is TRBV7-8, the J gene TRBJ2-2, with a weak D call TRBD1 (5 bases). Germline V gives CDR1 SGHVS, CDR2 FQNEAQ. The CDR3 has 14 amino acids. Trimming took off 6 bases at V and 3 bases at J, with 11 bases between the two ends. The CDR3 DNA is TGTGCCAGCAGGCCTGACAGTTACACCGGGGAGCTGTTTTTT. Translated: CASRPDSYTGELFF.

J is TRBJ1-2 and V is TRBV5-1; 10 nucleotides line up with TRBD1. This CDR3 region has 15 residues. Germline V gives CDR1 SGHRS, CDR2 YFSETQ. V was clipped by 3 bases and J by 7 bases; unmatched bases: 9. The DNA of the CDR3 is TGCGCCAGCAGCTCGAGACAGGGGGCGCAGGGTGGCTACACCTTC. Its protein is CASSSRQGAQGGYTF.

The chain has TRBV29-1 and TRBJ2-7, with 12 bases matching TRBD1. V lost 4 bases and J lost 3; bases outside the gene matches: 10. The CDR3 has 16 residues. Germline-derived CDR1 and CDR2 are SQVTM and ANQGSEA. The CDR3 loop reads CSVGSPRDRGHYEQYF. The CDR3 DNA follows: TGCAGCGTTGGGTCCCCGAGGGACAGGGGGCACTACGAGCAGTACTTC.